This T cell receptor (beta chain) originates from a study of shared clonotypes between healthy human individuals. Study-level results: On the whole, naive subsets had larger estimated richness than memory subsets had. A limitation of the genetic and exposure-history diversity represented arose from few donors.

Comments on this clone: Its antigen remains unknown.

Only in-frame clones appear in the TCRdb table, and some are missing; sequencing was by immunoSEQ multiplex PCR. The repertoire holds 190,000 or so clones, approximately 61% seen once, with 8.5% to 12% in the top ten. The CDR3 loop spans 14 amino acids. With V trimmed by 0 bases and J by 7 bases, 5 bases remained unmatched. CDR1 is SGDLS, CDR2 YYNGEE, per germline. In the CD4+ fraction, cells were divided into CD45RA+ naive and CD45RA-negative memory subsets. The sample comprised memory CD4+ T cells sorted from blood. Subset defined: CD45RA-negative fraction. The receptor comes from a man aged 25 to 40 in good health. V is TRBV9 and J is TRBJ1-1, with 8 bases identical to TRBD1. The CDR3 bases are TGTGCCAGCAGCGTAGAGAGCGGACAGGGTGAAGCTTTCTTT. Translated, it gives CASSVESGQGEAFF.